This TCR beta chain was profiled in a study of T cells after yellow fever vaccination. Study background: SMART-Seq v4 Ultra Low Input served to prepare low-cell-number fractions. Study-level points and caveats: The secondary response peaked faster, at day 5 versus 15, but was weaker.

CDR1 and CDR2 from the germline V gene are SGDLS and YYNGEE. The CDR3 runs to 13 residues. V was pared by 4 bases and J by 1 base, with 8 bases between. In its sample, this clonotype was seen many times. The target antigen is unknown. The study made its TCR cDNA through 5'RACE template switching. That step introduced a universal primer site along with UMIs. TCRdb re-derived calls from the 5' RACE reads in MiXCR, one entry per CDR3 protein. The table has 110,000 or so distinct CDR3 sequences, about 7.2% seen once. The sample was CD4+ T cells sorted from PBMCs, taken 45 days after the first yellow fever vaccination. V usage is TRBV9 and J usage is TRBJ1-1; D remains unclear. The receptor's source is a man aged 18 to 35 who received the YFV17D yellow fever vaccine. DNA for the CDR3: TGTGCCAGCAGCTCCGGGTGGAACACTGAAGCTTTCTTT. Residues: CASSSGWNTEAFF.